The 15 T cell receptor beta chains presented below share a single source sample, sequenced in a study of regulatory T cells in long-lasting Graves disease. With iRepertoire HTBI primers and Arm-PCR of CDR3 regions, TCR beta libraries were built. TCRdb fed the multiplex PCR reads into MiXCR, producing one record per CDR3 protein. The sample yields a few hundred thousand distinct CDR3 sequences, 20% to 25% seen once. As to time point: newly diagnosed GD, antithyroid drugs for less than 3 months. PBMC-extracted RNA yielded the TCR library. The sequencing here drew on peripheral blood mononuclear cells (PBMCs), taken at new diagnosis, from a patient treated with antithyroid drugs. The receptors come from a female donor with Graves disease.

The CDR3 protein is CASSLGVGGNTGELFF. For the CDR3, the DNA is TGTGCCAGCAGCTTAGGTGTGGGGGGCAACACCGGGGAGCTGTTTTTT. V is TRBV11-1 and J is TRBJ2-2; either TRBD1 or TRBD2 may fit D (6 bases each). Germline V gives CDR1 SGHAT, CDR2 FQDESV (reference sequence). The CDR3 is made up of 16 amino acids. V lost 1 base to trimming and J lost 2 bases, with 11 bases between them. Complete variable domain (other parts from reference TRBV11-1 and TRBJ2-2): EAEVAQSPRYKITEKSQAVAFWCDPISGHATLYWYRQILGQGPELLVQFQDESVVDDSQLPKDRFSAERLKGVDSTLKIQPAELGDSAMYLCASSLGVGGNTGELFFGEGSRLTVL.

This clonotype was counted between two and nine times. This chain connects TRBV6-5 to TRBJ2-2; TRBD2 aligns across 9 bases. V gave up 4 bases and J gave up 7 bases; unmatched junction bases: 7. This CDR3 is 15 amino acids long. Germline CDR1 and CDR2: MNHEY and SVGAGI. This chain's CDR3 is CASSSSGTSSGELFF. DNA of the CDR3: TGTGCCAGCAGTTCCTCCGGGACTAGCAGCGGGGAGCTGTTTTTT.

There are many counts of this clonotype. The V gene is TRBV12-3 or TRBV12-4, the J gene TRBJ1-6; 7 nucleotides agree with TRBD1. J gave up 9 bases and V 6 bases, and 11 bases lay outside the gene matches. CDR3 length: 15 residues. The CDR3 here is CASRPRDSLGSPLHF. The DNA of the CDR3 is TGTGCCAGCAGGCCCAGGGACAGTTTAGGTTCACCCCTCCACTTT.

This clonotype was counted many times. V usage is TRBV20-1 and J usage is TRBJ2-3, with D perhaps TRBD2 (6 bases). Trimming removed 4 bases from V and 4 bases from J, with 21 bases in between. This CDR3 region has 16 residues. From germline, CDR1 is DFQATT and CDR2 SNEGSKA (reference sequence). The CDR3 nucleotides read TGCAGTGCTAACGGGGCCGGGACTCTTCTGGCAGATACGCAGTATTTT. Translation gives CSANGAGTLLADTQYF.

Only one count was recorded for this clonotype. This may be a read error, as it is one base from a much larger clone. This chain connects TRBV6-1 to TRBJ1-5, with 9 bases lining up with TRBD1. Germline loops: CDR1 MNHNS, CDR2 SASEGT. V was clipped by 3 bases and J by 2 bases; unmatched bases: 2. The CDR3 is 15 amino acids. CDR3 coding DNA: TGTGCCAGCAGTGACCGGACAGGGGGCAATCAGCCCCAGCATTTT. Translated: CASSDRTGGNQPQHF.

This clonotype has at least ten counts. The chain links TRBV15 to TRBJ2-1; D is possibly TRBD1 or TRBD2 (6 bases each). The germline V gene has CDR1 LNHNV and CDR2 YYDKDF (reference sequence). Trimming cost V 5 bases and J 8 bases, with 16 bases left between them. The CDR3 extends over 14 amino acids. CDR3 DNA sequence: TGTGCCACCAGCGGCAGGGGCGGGGCGGATGAGCAGTTCTTC. Residues: CATSGRGGADEQFF.

About this clonotype: This likely reflects a read error, since a far larger clone is one base away. A read error is likely, as this CDR3 ends without the conserved phenylalanine or tryptophan. The genes are TRBV7-2 and TRBJ2-5; D remains ambiguous. Germline assignment: CDR1 SGHTA and CDR2 FQGNSA. Deletions cut 5 bases from V and 1 base from J, with 2 bases between. This CDR3 is 11 amino acids long. The CDR3 loop reads CASSGQETQYY. The CDR3 nucleotides are TGTGCCAGCAGCGGCCAAGAGACCCAGTACTAC.

This clonotype has ten or more counts. The chain recombines TRBV6-2 or TRBV6-3 with TRBJ2-7, with D unresolved. Germline V lookup: CDR1 MNHEY, CDR2 SVGEGT. The CDR3 contains 12 residues. The germline V and J ends were trimmed by 6 bases and 2 bases, with 8 bases remaining between them. The CDR3 sequence is CASRDDPYEQYF. CDR3 in DNA: TGTGCCAGCAGGGACGACCCCTACGAGCAGTACTTC.

Written as DNA, the CDR3 is TGTGCCAGCAGGTCCGGGACAGGGGGCTTTAGCGGGCCGTACAATGAGCAGTTCTTC. Its protein product is CASRSGTGGFSGPYNEQFF. This sequence joins TRBV12-3 or TRBV12-4 and TRBJ2-1, with TRBD1 identical over 12 bases. This CDR3 spans 19 amino acids. V lost 6 bases and J lost 4; bases outside the gene matches: 16.

About this clonotype itself: This sequence is one base from a far larger clone and is likely a read error. This chain uses TRBV2 with TRBJ2-4, with TRBD1 identical over 7 bases. The CDR3 contains 15 residues. Germline loops: CDR1 SNHLY, CDR2 FYNNEI. The CDR3 region is CASSGRTGVINEQSF. CDR3 bases: TGTGCCAGCAGTGGGCGGACAGGCGTGATCAATGAGCAGTCCTTC.

This chain's CDR3 is CASSLAMGDEQYF. CDR3 in DNA: TGTGCCAGCAGCTTGGCGATGGGAGACGAGCAGTACTTC. V and J are TRBV5-4 and TRBJ2-7; a possible D gene is TRBD2 (5 bases). CDR3 length equals 13 residues. V was cut by 0 bases and J by 5 bases, with 9 bases left in between. Germline assignment: CDR1 SGHNT and CDR2 YYREEE (reference sequence).

For this clonotype: A much larger clone lies one base from this, so it may be a read error. The V call is TRBV3-1, the J call TRBJ2-1; 7 bases are shared with TRBD2. The J call may be mistaken, given a closer DNA end match to TRBJ2-5. Germline V gene data show CDR1 as LGHDT and CDR2 as YNNKEL (reference sequence). The CDR3 loop spans 15 amino acids. The CDR3 loop is CASSHLGTNQGTQYF. CDR3 nucleotides: TGTGCCAGCAGCCACCTCGGGACTAACCAAGGGACCCAGTACTTC.

This clonotype was found many times. The chain recombines TRBV7-2 with TRBJ2-1; perhaps TRBD2 as D (5 bases). There are 13 residues in the CDR3. The V gene's germline CDR1 is SGHTA and CDR2 FQGNSA. V was pared by 8 bases and J by 6 bases, with 14 bases between. The CDR3 sequence is CASFNRGSNEQFF. The DNA of the CDR3 is TGTGCCAGCTTTAATCGGGGATCCAATGAGCAGTTCTTC.

This clonotype was seen once. The gene calls are TRBV20-1 and TRBJ2-3; 7 bases are shared with TRBD1. Germline CDR1 reads DFQATT; CDR2 reads SNEGSKA (reference sequence). Trimming cost V 3 bases and J 1 base; bases outside gene matches: 4. The CDR3 consists of 14 residues. The chain's CDR3 is CSASTGEGTDTQYF. The DNA for the CDR3 is TGCAGTGCTAGTACAGGGGAAGGCACAGATACGCAGTATTTT.

Details on this clonotype: Since a much larger clone is just one base distant, this may be a read error. This chain uses TRBV24-1 with TRBJ2-7, with unresolved D. V was shortened by 3 bases and J by 3 bases, with 5 bases between the two germline ends. This CDR3 is built from 12 residues. Germline assignment: CDR1 KGHDR and CDR2 SFDVKD. The CDR3 here is CATSDDCYEQYF. Written as DNA, the CDR3 is TGTGCCACCAGTGATGACTGCTACGAGCAGTACTTC.